This T cell receptor (beta chain) derives from a study of cytomegalovirus exposure and HLA in healthy donors (dated by TCRdb to about 2017). With regard to the full study: An earlier analysis of several hundred of the donors reported 250 to 350 Gb of sequence data and roughly 120 million unique TCR beta sequences obtained from about 179 million T cells. Across approximately 400 genotyped donors of the cohort, an average of about 240,000 unique TCR beta nucleotide sequences per donor were sequenced, and roughly a sixth of those sequences were non-productive. To decide whether each TCR beta V gene segment behaved as functional or pseudogenic, an earlier analysis of several hundred of the donors relied on high-throughput TCR beta sequencing. About five DR-DQ haplotypes were handled as single units for association and clustering, since linkage in the cohort was strong. Both class I and class II loci were covered by HLA typing, at four-digit resolution. Of the 300 to 500 genotyped donors, 80% to 90% were placed in the genetic ancestry cluster associated with self-reported Caucasian donors. Along with the roughly 700-subject first cohort, a separate validation cohort of over a hundred different subjects was used. Rather than using new phenotypic data, the later analysis identified candidate immune exposures from TCR beta sequences and from how often those sequences occurred across donors. Using immunosequencing, the study profiled T cell repertoires from about 650 subjects and related those repertoires to cytomegalovirus serostatus. About 280 gigabases of sequencing data and roughly 80 million unique TCR sequences made up an early release that covered approximately 650 HLA-typed donors. The number of typed donors differed by locus: 629-630 for A, B, C, DRB1 and DQB1; 522 for DQA1; roughly 600 for DPA1; and about 450 for DPB1. Alongside the repertoire data, information on donor age, sex, ethnicity and CMV serostatus was compiled. To predict cytomegalovirus infection status, the study brought together high-throughput TCR immunosequencing, statistical association of individual TCRs with disease status, and machine learning. A later genetic analysis used genome-wide SNP genotypes for about 65% of the 666 donors, treating that subset as a discovery cohort. Every repertoire in the discovery cohort had been generated on one and the same sequencing platform. To study patterns of TCR occurrence, a later analysis re-analyzed previously published TCR beta repertoires from more than 550 donors and added high-resolution HLA genotyping. The aim of the study was to test whether cataloging public T cell receptors could identify signatures of past pathogen exposure. Overall study outcomes, separate from this receptor: When HLA alleles, especially DR and DQ, strongly co-occurred, attributing TCR associations to individual alleles was difficult. A later analysis associated roughly 17,000 TCR beta sequences with specific HLA alleles at a false discovery rate of 0.05. An earlier analysis of approximately 600 of the donors showed that most TCR beta V segments appeared in productive rearrangements either about 87% or about 30% of the time, which broadly matched IMGT annotations. The 87-base-pair reads could not distinguish some IMGT-functional V segments, including TRBV6-2 and TRBV6-3, so those segments were excluded. Linkage disequilibrium might explain the correlated functional status among segregating V segments, but an unknown experimental factor could not be excluded. CMV serostatus was the only immune exposure information available for the cohort. The sequencing pipeline was judged likely to have produced a cluster of highly shared sequence variants as a technical artifact. A later genetic analysis associated a missense DCLRE1C variant with V-gene and J-gene trimming of TCR beta chains, and an independent cohort replicated the association. Presence/absence analyses assumed roughly uniform sequencing depth across donors, an assumption that may not hold. A further reported finding was that TCR beta sequences accurately predicted the HLA-A and HLA-B alleles for most subjects in the first cohort. In a later analysis, most CMV-associated TCR beta chains were found to appear HLA-restricted, with HLA associations seemingly driven largely by CMV exposure. A few of the identified cytomegalovirus-associated TCR beta chains were confirmed in vitro to be specific for cytomegalovirus antigens. Compared with equally common non-associated chains, HLA-associated TCR beta chains in a later analysis were more clonally expanded and had lower generation probabilities. The authors suggested that the approach could potentially be extended to other disease states and immunological phenotypes. Over 15 rarely observed V segments, including chromosome 9 orphons, were excluded from the earlier analysis of about 600 of the donors because counts were too low. Because some donors lacked HLA typing at each locus, the association tests relied only on the typed subset. The classifier was reported to diagnose cytomegalovirus status with high specificity and sensitivity in both the original and validation cohorts. The study gave a list of some 150 TCR beta chains associated with cytomegalovirus. Compared with the roughly 710-donor mean, donors in an Asian-associated ancestry cluster had fewer N-insertions in productive TCRs, according to a later genetic analysis. In this cohort, only TCR beta chains were sequenced, and detectable features were limited by the absence of alpha or paired-chain data. Most TCR sequences were observed very rarely across donors, whereas some public TCRs were present in many individuals. Several of the top co-occurrence clusters appeared to be linked to parvovirus B19, influenza, CMV and Epstein-Barr virus, according to a later analysis. A later analysis found that TCR association rates varied across HLA loci, with DRB1 alleles showing the most associated TCRs and HLA-C alleles the fewest.

The cohort consisted of hundreds of healthy bone marrow donors. At the time of sampling, all cohort members were nominally healthy, though unrecorded immune exposures were likely present. The donor tested CMV seropositive and was one of the 289 seropositive cohort members. A peripheral blood sample was collected from each donor, and TCR beta sequencing was performed on peripheral blood mononuclear cells. The Qiagen DNeasy Blood Extraction Kit was used to extract genomic DNA from the blood cell samples. In regard to this clone: The specificity of this receptor is unknown. One base away there is no much larger clone; base qualities are not given.

The germline V gene (reference sequence) specifies PRHDT as CDR1 and FYEKMQ as CDR2. The CDR3 sequence holds 17 residues, the cysteine and phenylalanine included. The CDR3 DNA has 51 bases and is translated from base 1. V lost 4 bases and J lost 0 bases; the stretch between them is 16 bases long. Libraries were prepared through the immunoSEQ multiplex PCR assay. For the multiplex PCR, a mixture combining 60 forward primers for TCR Vbeta segments and 13 reverse primers for TCR Jbeta segments was used. Amplification of the CDR3 region of rearranged TCR beta genes was performed with a multiplex PCR assay on genomic DNA. Amplified TCR beta libraries were sequenced as 87-base-pair reads on the Illumina HiSeq System. Processing in the source paper ran as follows. A later analysis counted about 80 million unique TCR beta chains across the 550 to 750 repertoires, and some 12 million of these chains were shared by at least two donors. Raw reads were error-corrected and collapsed into unique sequences with a nearest-neighbor algorithm that merged closely related sequences to remove PCR and sequencing errors. Alignment of CDR3 sequences to IMGT reference sequences was used to assign V, D and J gene segments. Each retained sequence needed at least a six-nucleotide match to both a V gene segment and a J gene segment. Rearrangements were classified as productive when the CDR3 lacked stop codons and remained in frame with V and J, and all other rearrangements were classified as non-productive. Following IMGT convention, CDR3 was defined as the stretch from the second conserved V-encoded cysteine to the conserved J-encoded phenylalanine. Sequences without an unambiguous match to a single V gene segment were excluded from the earlier analysis of approximately 600 of the donors. In an earlier analysis of a few hundred of the donors, V segments were called functional above 56.7% productive rearrangements and were called segregating when the between-donor standard deviation exceeded 5%. A statistical classification framework was built to diagnose cytomegalovirus status from the catalog of TCR beta chain sequences. A later analysis assigned V and J genes by comparing TCR nucleotide sequences with IMGT/GENE-DB human TR gene sequences. The TCRdist pipeline was used in a later analysis to assign CDR3 sequences and most-parsimonious VDJ recombination scenarios. In a later analysis, every TCR beta chain was defined by the combination of its CDR3 amino acid sequence and its V-gene family, and reads without a unique V-gene family were dropped. A later analysis removed 600 or so highly shared, low-generation-probability nucleotide sequences to deal with suspected cross-contamination and a sequencing artifact. In a later analysis, a clonal expansion index for each public chain was calculated from normalized within-repertoire ranks of inferred template counts. A later analysis computed generation probabilities with a VDJ recombination model fitted to out-of-frame rearrangements, and checked the results against IGoR. In a later analysis, TCR-TCR, TCR-HLA and TCR-CMV co-occurrence was scored with hypergeometric tests, and a repertoire-size bias correction was applied to TCR pairs. To estimate false discovery rates, a later analysis permuted the HLA or CMV assignments 20 times. In a later analysis, co-occurring TCRs were grouped using DBSCAN, with TCRdist sequence similarity added in when clustering inside HLA-allele-positive subsets. Co-occurrence clustering excluded repertoires with fewer than 30,000 or more than 120,000 public chains, plus five with anomalous nucleotide sharing. Here the immuneACCESS table is served through TCRdb, limited to in-frame sequences with V and J called. Missing clones are a known gap in these copies; in checked studies unresolved V genes cover under half, and the rest lacks a known reason. That table gives V, J and clone size, and the DNA gave D and trimming. The sample has more than 100,000 clones on record, more than 75% of them singletons. The ten largest make up less than 10% of the sample.

Material: PBMCs. In this chain, TRBV13 is recombined with TRBJ2-1; D gene: possibly TRBD2, on 5 matching bases. This sequence was found in a woman between 50 and 59 years old in good health and CMV-seropositive. Here is the DNA: TGTGCCAGCAGCTCACATCTAGCATCCCGCTCCTACAATGAGCAGTTCTTC. Its product reads: CASSSHLASRSYNEQFF.